This is a list of T cell receptor beta chains from one sample in a study of blood T cell repertoires in COVID-19. Using immunoSEQ multiplex PCR, the repertoire was profiled, and TCRdb retains in-frame clones only, with some absent. The sample carries some 400,000 clones, around 87% recorded once. The sequencing sample was made of peripheral blood. These receptors were taken from a woman aged 55-69 years with COVID-19, enrolled during active disease. Both conserved end residues are part of each CDR3. Each record gives: J gene, V gene, D gene, clone size, CDR3 protein, CDR3 DNA. The D gene is left open where the match is weak. Size values are once, few and many counts, or a class for expanded clones, and some rows have none.

>TRBJ1-5|TRBV19|-|-
CASRQAGRNQPQHF
TGTGCCAGTAGGCAGGCAGGTAGGAATCAGCCCCAGCATTTT
>TRBJ2-1|TRBV5-4|-|few
CASSPMTGSFNEQFF
TGTGCCAGCAGCCCCATGACAGGTTCGTTCAATGAGCAGTTCTTC
>TRBJ2-1|TRBV5-4|TRBD2|-
CASSLNQRGGNEQFF
TGTGCCAGCAGCTTGAACCAGCGGGGGGGCAATGAGCAGTTCTTC
>TRBJ2-3|TRBV5-4|TRBD2|once
CASSTSSGDTQYF
TGTGCCAGCAGCACATCTAGCGGAGATACGCAGTATTTT
>TRBJ2-5|TRBV6-1|-|once
CASSEWEEETQYF
TGTGCCAGCAGTGAATGGGAGGAAGAGACCCAGTACTTC
>TRBJ2-3|TRBV9|-|-
CASKAGQTGTQYF
TGTGCCAGCAAGGCAGGGCAAACGGGTACGCAGTATTTT
>TRBJ1-2|TRBV5-5|TRBD1|-
CASSPSPGTGRANYGYTF
TGTGCCAGCAGCCCAAGTCCCGGGACAGGGAGAGCTAACTATGGCTACACCTTC
>TRBJ2-2|TRBV5-1|-|-
CASSRTSLTGELFF
TGCGCCAGCAGCCGAACGAGCCTTACCGGGGAGCTGTTTTTT
>TRBJ1-2|TRBV13|TRBD1|once
CASSFSGGGLNYGYTF
TGTGCCAGCAGCTTTTCAGGGGGCGGCTTAAACTATGGCTACACCTTC
>TRBJ2-3|TRBV28|TRBD2|-
CASRSGGAGVDTQYF
TGTGCCAGCAGGAGCGGGGGGGCAGGTGTAGATACGCAGTATTTT
>TRBJ1-1|TRBV5-1|-|-
CASSLGTFMNTEAFF
TGCGCCAGCAGCTTGGGGACATTCATGAACACTGAAGCTTTCTTT
>TRBJ2-2|TRBV2|-|once
CASSELGGSNTGELFF
TGTGCCAGCAGTGAACTCGGCGGATCAAACACCGGGGAGCTGTTTTTT
>TRBJ1-5|TRBV2|-|-
CASTGTHQPQHF
TGTGCCAGCACGGGTACCCATCAGCCCCAGCATTTT
>TRBJ2-4|TRBV28|TRBD2|-
CASSLRTSGKNIQYF
TGTGCCAGCAGTTTACGGACTAGCGGCAAAAACATTCAGTACTTC
>TRBJ2-1|TRBV28|TRBD2|few
CASSRYSGGSYNEQFF
TGTGCCAGCAGTCGCTATAGCGGGGGCTCCTACAATGAGCAGTTCTTC
>TRBJ2-7|TRBV3-1/TRBV3-2|-|-
CASSRQGYEQYF
TGTGCCAGCAGTCGGCAGGGTTACGAGCAGTACTTC
>TRBJ2-1|TRBV5-4|TRBD2|-
CASSGLAGGKNEQFF
TGTGCCAGCAGCGGACTAGCGGGGGGCAAGAATGAGCAGTTCTTC
>TRBJ1-6|TRBV28|-|once
CASSLSGGSYNSPLHF
TGTGCCAGCAGTTTATCGGGGGGAAGTTATAATTCACCCCTCCACTTT
>TRBJ2-5|TRBV2|TRBD2|-
CASSEAAGAGETQYF
TGTGCCAGCAGTGAGGCAGCGGGGGCAGGGGAGACCCAGTACTTC
>TRBJ2-5|TRBV5-1|-|-
CASSLGTEFLATQYF
TGCGCCAGCAGCTTGGGGACAGAATTCTTGGCGACCCAGTACTTC
>TRBJ2-5|TRBV20-1|TRBD2|-
CSASMSGGPEETQYF
TGCAGTGCTAGTATGAGCGGGGGGCCGGAGGAGACCCAGTACTTC
>TRBJ1-4|TRBV2|TRBD1|-
CASQGQQTTNEKLFF
TGTGCCAGCCAGGGACAGCAGACAACTAATGAAAAACTGTTTTTT
>TRBJ1-2|TRBV10-3|-|-
CAISLTRGNGYTF
TGTGCCATCAGCCTAACGAGAGGGAATGGCTACACCTTC
>TRBJ1-1|TRBV7-9|-|-
CASSAPLGARNTEAFF
TGTGCCAGCAGCGCACCGTTGGGGGCTAGGAACACTGAAGCTTTCTTT
>TRBJ2-7|TRBV27|TRBD1|few
CASSFQGVRTGAFEQYF
TGTGCCAGCAGTTTCCAGGGAGTTAGGACAGGGGCCTTCGAGCAGTACTTC
>TRBJ2-2|TRBV5-1|-|-
CASSLEQLTGELFF
TGCGCCAGCAGCTTGGAACAGCTTACCGGGGAGCTGTTTTTT
>TRBJ2-7|TRBV5-1|TRBD1|-
CASSLFLRDRGHEQYF
TGCGCCAGCAGCTTGTTTCTCCGGGACAGGGGACACGAGCAGTACTTC
>TRBJ2-7|TRBV19|-|-
CASSIGLGSSYEQYF
TGTGCCAGTAGTATTGGGTTGGGGAGCTCCTACGAGCAGTACTTC
>TRBJ2-7|TRBV30|-|-
CAWSSAGYEQYF
TGTGCCTGGAGTAGCGCGGGCTACGAGCAGTACTTC
>TRBJ1-1|TRBV2|-|-
CASSEGLGQTEAFF
TGTGCCAGCAGTGAAGGACTGGGTCAAACTGAAGCTTTCTTT
>TRBJ2-3|TRBV27|TRBD1|once
CASRGTGTDTQYF
TGTGCCAGCAGGGGGACAGGCACAGATACGCAGTATTTT
>TRBJ2-2|TRBV10-1|TRBD2|-
CASSPGGWRGTGELFF
TGCGCCAGCAGCCCCGGGGGGTGGCGGGGGACCGGGGAGCTGTTTTTT
>TRBJ2-7|TRBV7-9|TRBD1|-
CASSLGQGDEYF
TGTGCCAGCAGCCTCGGACAGGGGGATGAGTACTTC
>TRBJ1-4|TRBV7-9|-|-
CASSWENLGGVTNEKLFF
TGTGCCAGCAGCTGGGAAAACCTTGGAGGGGTGACTAATGAAAAACTGTTTTTT
>TRBJ1-4|TRBV6-6|-|once
CASSRLPILPTNEKLFF
TGTGCCAGCAGCCGATTACCAATACTGCCCACTAATGAAAAACTGTTTTTT
>TRBJ1-2|TRBV3-1/TRBV3-2|-|few
CASSPLGSYGYTF
TGTGCCAGCAGCCCGTTGGGGAGTTATGGCTACACCTTC
>TRBJ2-1|TRBV6-5|-|once
CASSSLAGPYNEQFF
TGTGCCAGCAGCTCTCTGGCGGGGCCCTACAATGAGCAGTTCTTC
>TRBJ1-2|TRBV7-2|TRBD1|-
CASSLDRDANYGYTF
TGTGCCAGCAGCTTGGACAGGGACGCTAACTATGGCTACACCTTC
>TRBJ2-7|TRBV5-1|TRBD1|-
CASSLPQQQGIAYEQYF
TGCGCCAGCAGCTTACCCCAACAACAGGGGATCGCCTACGAGCAGTACTTC
>TRBJ1-4|TRBV7-9|-|-
CASSLGEAEKLFF
TGTGCCAGCAGCTTAGGGGAGGCGGAGAAACTGTTTTTT
>TRBJ2-1|TRBV11-2|-|few
CASSLNLNEQFF
TGTGCCAGCAGCCTCAACTTGAATGAGCAGTTCTTC
>TRBJ2-5|TRBV5-1|TRBD1|-
CASSSRTGRETQYF
TGCGCCAGCAGCTCTCGGACAGGCCGGGAGACCCAGTACTTC
>TRBJ2-1|TRBV13|TRBD2|-
CASSPRAGGLYNEQFF
TGTGCCAGCAGCCCACGAGCGGGGGGTTTATACAATGAGCAGTTCTTC
>TRBJ1-4|TRBV28|-|-
CASSWGRAILF
TGTGCCAGCAGTTGGGGCAGGGCCATCCTTTTT
>TRBJ2-7|TRBV11-2|-|-
CASSQQGIPYEQYF
TGTGCCAGCAGCCAACAGGGTATTCCCTACGAGCAGTACTTC
>TRBJ1-3|TRBV4-1|-|few
CASRSGTRFGNTIYF
TGCGCCAGCAGATCAGGAACCAGATTTGGAAACACCATATATTTT
>TRBJ1-3|TRBV5-1|-|-
CASSLDKSGNTIYF
TGCGCCAGCAGCTTGGACAAGTCTGGAAACACCATATATTTT
>TRBJ2-2|TRBV5-1|TRBD1|-
CASSFTVTGGRGELFF
TGCGCCAGCAGCTTTACCGTGACAGGGGGCCGCGGGGAGCTGTTTTTT
>TRBJ2-2|TRBV6-1|-|few
CASSEALGRRTGELFF
TGTGCCAGCAGTGAAGCGCTAGGCAGAAGGACCGGGGAGCTGTTTTTT